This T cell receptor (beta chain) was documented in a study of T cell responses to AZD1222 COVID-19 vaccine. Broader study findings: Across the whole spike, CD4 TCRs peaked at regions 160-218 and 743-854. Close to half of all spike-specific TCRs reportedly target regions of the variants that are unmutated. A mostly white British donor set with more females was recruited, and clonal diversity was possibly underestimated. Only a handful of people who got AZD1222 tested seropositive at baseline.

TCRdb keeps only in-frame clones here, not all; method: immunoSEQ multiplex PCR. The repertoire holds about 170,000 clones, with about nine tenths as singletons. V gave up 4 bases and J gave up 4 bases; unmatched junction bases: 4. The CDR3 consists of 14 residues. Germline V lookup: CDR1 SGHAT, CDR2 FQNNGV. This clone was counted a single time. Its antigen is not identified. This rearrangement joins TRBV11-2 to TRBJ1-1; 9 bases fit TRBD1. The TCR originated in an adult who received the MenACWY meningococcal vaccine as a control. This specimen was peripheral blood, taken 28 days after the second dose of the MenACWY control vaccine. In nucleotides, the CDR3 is TGTGCCAGCAGCTCACAGGGGGCGTTCACTGAAGCTTTCTTT. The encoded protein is CASSSQGAFTEAFF.